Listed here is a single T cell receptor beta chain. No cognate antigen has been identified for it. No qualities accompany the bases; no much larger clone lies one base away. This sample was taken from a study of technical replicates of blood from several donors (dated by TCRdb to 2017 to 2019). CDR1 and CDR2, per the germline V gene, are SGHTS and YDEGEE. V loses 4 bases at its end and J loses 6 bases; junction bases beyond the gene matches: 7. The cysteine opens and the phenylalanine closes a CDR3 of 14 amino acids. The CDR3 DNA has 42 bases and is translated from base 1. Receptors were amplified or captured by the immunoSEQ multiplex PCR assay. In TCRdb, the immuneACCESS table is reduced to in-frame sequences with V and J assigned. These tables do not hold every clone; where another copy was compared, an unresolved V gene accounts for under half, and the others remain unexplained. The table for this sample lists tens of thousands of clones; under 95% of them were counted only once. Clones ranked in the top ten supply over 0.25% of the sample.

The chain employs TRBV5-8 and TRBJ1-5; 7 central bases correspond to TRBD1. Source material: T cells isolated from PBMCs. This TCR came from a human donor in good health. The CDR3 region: CASSTTQGTQPQHF. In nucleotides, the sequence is TGTGCCAGCAGCACAACACAGGGGACTCAGCCCCAGCATTTT.